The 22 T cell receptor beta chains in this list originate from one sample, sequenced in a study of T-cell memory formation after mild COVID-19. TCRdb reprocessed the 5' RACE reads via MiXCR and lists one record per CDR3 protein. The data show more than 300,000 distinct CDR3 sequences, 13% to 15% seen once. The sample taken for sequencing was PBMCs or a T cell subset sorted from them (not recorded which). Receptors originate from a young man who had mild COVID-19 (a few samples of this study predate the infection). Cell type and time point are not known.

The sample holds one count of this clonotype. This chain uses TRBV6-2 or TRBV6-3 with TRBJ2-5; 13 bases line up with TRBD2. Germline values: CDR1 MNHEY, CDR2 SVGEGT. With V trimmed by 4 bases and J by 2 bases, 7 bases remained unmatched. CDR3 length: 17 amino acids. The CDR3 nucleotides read TGTGCCAGCAGTTTTAGGGCGGGACTAGCGGGACAAGAGACCCAGTACTTC. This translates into CASSFRAGLAGQETQYF.

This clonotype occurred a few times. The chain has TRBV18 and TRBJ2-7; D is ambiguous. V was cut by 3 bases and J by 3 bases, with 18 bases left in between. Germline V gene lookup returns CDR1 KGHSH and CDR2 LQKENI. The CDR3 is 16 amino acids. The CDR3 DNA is TGTGCCAGCTCACCGGGGTCTGACCTATCCCTCTACGAGCAGTACTTC. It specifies CASSPGSDLSLYEQYF.

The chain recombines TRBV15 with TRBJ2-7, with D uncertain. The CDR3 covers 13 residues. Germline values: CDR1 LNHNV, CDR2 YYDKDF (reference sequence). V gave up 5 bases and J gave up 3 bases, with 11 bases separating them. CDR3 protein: CATSVGRSYEQYV. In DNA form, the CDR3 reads TGTGCCACCAGCGTCGGAAGGAGCTACGAGCAGTACGTC.

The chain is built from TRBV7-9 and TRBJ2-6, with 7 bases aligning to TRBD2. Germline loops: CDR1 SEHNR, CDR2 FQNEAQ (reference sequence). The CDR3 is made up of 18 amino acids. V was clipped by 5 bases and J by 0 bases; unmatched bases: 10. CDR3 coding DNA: TGTGCCAGCAGCCTAGGAGCGGGAAGACTCTCTGGGGCCAACGTCCTGACTTTC. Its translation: CASSLGAGRLSGANVLTF. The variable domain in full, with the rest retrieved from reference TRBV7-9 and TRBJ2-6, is DTGVSQNPRHKITKRGQNVTFRCDPISEHNRLYWYRQTLGQGPEFLTYFQNEAQLEKSRLLSDRFSAERPKGSFSTLEIQRTEQGDSAMYLCASSLGAGRLSGANVLTFGAGSRLTVL.

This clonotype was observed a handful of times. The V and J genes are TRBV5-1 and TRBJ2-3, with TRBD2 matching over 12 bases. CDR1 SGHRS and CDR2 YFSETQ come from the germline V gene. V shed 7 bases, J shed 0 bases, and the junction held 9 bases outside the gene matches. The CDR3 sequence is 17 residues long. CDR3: CASSVASGGDSTDTQYF. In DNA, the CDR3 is TGCGCCAGCTCCGTGGCTAGCGGGGGGGACAGCACAGATACGCAGTATTTT.

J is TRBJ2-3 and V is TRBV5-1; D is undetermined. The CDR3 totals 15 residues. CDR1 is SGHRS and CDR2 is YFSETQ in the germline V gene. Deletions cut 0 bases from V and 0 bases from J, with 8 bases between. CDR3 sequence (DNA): TGCGCCAGCAGCTTGGGACATGCTAGCACAGATACGCAGTATTTT. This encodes CASSLGHASTDTQYF.

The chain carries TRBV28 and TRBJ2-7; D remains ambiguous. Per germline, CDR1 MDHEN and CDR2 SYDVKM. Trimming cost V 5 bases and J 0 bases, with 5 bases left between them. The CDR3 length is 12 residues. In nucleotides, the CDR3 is TGTGCCAGCAGTCACGGCTCCTACGAGCAGTACGTC. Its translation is CASSHGSYEQYV.

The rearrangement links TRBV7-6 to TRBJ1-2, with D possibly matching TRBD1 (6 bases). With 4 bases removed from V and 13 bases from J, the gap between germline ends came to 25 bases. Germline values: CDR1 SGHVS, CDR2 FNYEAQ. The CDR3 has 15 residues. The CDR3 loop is CASSSEVTGTPSLTF. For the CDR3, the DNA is TGTGCCAGCAGCTCCGAAGTAACCGGGACACCCTCCCTCACCTTC.

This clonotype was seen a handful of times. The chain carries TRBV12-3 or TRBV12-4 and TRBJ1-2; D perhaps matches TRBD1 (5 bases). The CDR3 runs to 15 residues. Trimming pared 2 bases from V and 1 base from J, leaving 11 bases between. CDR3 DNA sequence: TGTGCCAGCAGTTTATCCGGGGGGTTTAACTATGGCTACACCTTC. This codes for CASSLSGGFNYGYTF.

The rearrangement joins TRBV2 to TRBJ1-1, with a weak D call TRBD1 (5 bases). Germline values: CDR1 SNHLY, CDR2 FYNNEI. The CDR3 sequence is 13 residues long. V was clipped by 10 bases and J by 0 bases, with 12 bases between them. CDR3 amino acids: CANPATVNTEAFF. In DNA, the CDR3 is TGTGCCAACCCAGCGACAGTGAACACTGAAGCTTTCTTT.

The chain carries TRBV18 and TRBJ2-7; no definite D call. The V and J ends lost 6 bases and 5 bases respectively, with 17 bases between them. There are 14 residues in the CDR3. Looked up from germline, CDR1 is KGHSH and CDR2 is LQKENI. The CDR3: CASSPVPRVHEQYF. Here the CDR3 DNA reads TGTGCCAGCTCGCCGGTCCCCCGGGTCCACGAGCAGTACTTC.

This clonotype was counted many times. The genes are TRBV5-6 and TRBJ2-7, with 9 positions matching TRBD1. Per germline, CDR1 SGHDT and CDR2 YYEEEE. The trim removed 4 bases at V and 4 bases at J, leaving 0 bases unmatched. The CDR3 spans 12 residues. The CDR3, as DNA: TGTGCCAGCAGCGGGACAGGGTACGAGCAGTACTTC. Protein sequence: CASSGTGYEQYF.

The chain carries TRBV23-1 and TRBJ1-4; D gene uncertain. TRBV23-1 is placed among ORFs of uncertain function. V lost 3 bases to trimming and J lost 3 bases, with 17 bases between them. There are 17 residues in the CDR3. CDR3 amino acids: CASSHQRGVCPNEKLFF. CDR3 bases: TGCGCCAGCAGTCATCAGCGTGGGGTGTGCCCTAATGAAAAACTGTTTTTT.

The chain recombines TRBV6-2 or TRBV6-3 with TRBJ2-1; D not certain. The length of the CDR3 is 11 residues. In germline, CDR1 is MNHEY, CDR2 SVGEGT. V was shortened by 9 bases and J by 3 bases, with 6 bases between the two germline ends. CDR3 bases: TGTGCCAGTGCCGACTACAATGAGCAGTTCTTC. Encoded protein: CASADYNEQFF.

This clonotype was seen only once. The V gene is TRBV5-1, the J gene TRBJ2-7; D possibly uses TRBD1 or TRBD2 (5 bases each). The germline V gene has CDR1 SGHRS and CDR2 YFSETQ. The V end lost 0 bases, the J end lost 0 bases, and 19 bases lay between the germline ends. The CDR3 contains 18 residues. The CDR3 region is CASSLVAGGWGSSYEQYF. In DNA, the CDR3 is TGCGCCAGCAGCTTGGTGGCCGGTGGGTGGGGGAGCTCCTACGAGCAGTACTTC.

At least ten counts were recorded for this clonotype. CDR3 protein: CASSPEGLATQYF. In DNA, the CDR3 is TGCGCCAGCAGCCCGGAGGGACTGGCTACGCAGTATTTT. V is TRBV4-1 and J is TRBJ2-3, with a weak D call TRBD2 (6 bases). Deletions cut 4 bases from V and 8 bases from J, with 13 bases between. This CDR3 is 13 amino acids long. Germline V gene lookup returns CDR1 MGHRA and CDR2 YSYEKL.

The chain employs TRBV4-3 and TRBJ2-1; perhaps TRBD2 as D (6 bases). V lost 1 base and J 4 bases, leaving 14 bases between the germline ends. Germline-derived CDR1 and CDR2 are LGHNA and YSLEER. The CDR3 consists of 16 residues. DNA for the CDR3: TGCGCCAGCAGCCAAGTCCGTTATCGGGGGTACAATGAGCAGTTCTTC. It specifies CASSQVRYRGYNEQFF.

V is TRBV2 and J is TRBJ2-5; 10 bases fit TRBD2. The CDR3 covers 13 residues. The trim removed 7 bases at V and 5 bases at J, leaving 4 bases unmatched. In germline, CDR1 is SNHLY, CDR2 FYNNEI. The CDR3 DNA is TGTGCCAGCAAATCTAGCGGGGGTGAGACCCAGTACTTC. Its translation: CASKSSGGETQYF.

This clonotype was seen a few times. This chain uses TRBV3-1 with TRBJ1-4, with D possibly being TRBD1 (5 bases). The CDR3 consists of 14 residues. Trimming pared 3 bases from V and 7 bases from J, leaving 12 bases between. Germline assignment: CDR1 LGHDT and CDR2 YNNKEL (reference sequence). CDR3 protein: CASSHRVDGEKLFF. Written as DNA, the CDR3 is TGTGCCAGCAGCCACAGGGTAGACGGTGAAAAACTGTTTTTT.

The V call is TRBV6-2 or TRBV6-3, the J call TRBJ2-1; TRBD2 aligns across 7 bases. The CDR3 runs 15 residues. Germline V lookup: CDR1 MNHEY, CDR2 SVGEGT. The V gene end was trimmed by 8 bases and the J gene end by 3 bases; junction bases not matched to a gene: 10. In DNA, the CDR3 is TGTGCCAGCGCTCGAAGTGGCGGGGGCTACAATGAGCAGTTCTTC. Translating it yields CASARSGGGYNEQFF.

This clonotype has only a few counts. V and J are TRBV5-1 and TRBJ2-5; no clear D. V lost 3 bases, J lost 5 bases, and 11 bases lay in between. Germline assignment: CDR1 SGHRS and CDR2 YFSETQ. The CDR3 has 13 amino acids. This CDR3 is CASSSLSGETQYF. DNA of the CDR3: TGCGCCAGCAGCTCCTTATCCGGGGAGACCCAGTACTTC.

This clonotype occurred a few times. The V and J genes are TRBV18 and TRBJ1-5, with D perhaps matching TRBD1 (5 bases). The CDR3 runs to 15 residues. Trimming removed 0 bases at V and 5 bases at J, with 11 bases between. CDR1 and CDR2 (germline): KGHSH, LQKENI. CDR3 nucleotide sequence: TGTGCCAGCTCACCACCCGCGGGAGGGGATCAGCCCCAGCATTTT. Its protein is CASSPPAGGDQPQHF.